Listed below are T cell receptor beta chains from one sample, sequenced in a study of T cells in localized non-small cell lung cancer. Some clones are missing from TCRdb's copy, which holds only in-frame ones; the method was immunoSEQ multiplex PCR. The table records tens of thousands of clones, roughly 86% of them present only once. Sequencing used peripheral blood, obtained before any cancer treatment. The receptors shown here come from a man between 40 and 70 years old with stage I squamous cell lung carcinoma. Each CDR3 is given with its conserved first and last residue. The order of the fields is V gene, J gene, D gene, CDR3 protein, CDR3 DNA. D genes are given only for firm matches.

v_gene: TRBV6-6; j_gene: TRBJ2-7; d_gene: NA; CDR3aa: CASISGLPPREQYF; CDR3nt: TGTGCCAGCATCTCCGGTCTCCCTCCGAGGGAGCAGTACTTC
v_gene: TRBV2; j_gene: TRBJ2-5; d_gene: NA; CDR3aa: CASSGGRAPLGETQYF; CDR3nt: TGTGCCAGCAGTGGGGGCAGGGCCCCCCTGGGAGAGACCCAGTACTTC
v_gene: TRBV27; j_gene: TRBJ2-1; d_gene: NA; CDR3aa: CASKTDRISNNEQFF; CDR3nt: TGTGCCAGCAAGACCGACAGGATCTCAAACAATGAGCAGTTCTTC
v_gene: TRBV7-2; j_gene: TRBJ1-4; d_gene: NA; CDR3aa: CASSLARTTNEKLFF; CDR3nt: TGTGCCAGCAGCTTGGCAAGGACAACTAATGAAAAACTGTTTTTT
v_gene: TRBV4-1; j_gene: TRBJ1-2; d_gene: NA; CDR3aa: CASSPQRGDYGYTF; CDR3nt: TGCGCCAGCAGCCCGCAGCGGGGCGACTATGGCTACACCTTC
v_gene: TRBV5-6; j_gene: TRBJ1-1; d_gene: NA; CDR3aa: CASSLSVRPNTEAFF; CDR3nt: TGTGCCAGCAGCTTGTCTGTACGTCCAAACACTGAAGCTTTCTTT
v_gene: TRBV25-1; j_gene: TRBJ1-4; d_gene: NA; CDR3aa: CASSEYTGTTNEKLFF; CDR3nt: TGTGCCAGCAGTGAATACACGGGCACAACTAATGAAAAACTGTTTTTT
v_gene: TRBV11-2; j_gene: TRBJ1-1; d_gene: NA; CDR3aa: CASSLVGRGIFF; CDR3nt: NA
v_gene: TRBV28; j_gene: TRBJ1-6; d_gene: TRBD1; CDR3aa: CASRFGTGGTHNSPLHF; CDR3nt: TGTGCCAGCAGATTCGGGACAGGGGGCACTCATAATTCACCCCTCCACTTT
v_gene: TRBV27; j_gene: TRBJ1-2; d_gene: NA; CDR3aa: CASSFGGNYGYTF; CDR3nt: TGTGCCAGCAGTTTCGGGGGGAACTATGGCTACACCTTC
v_gene: TRBV6-4; j_gene: TRBJ1-2; d_gene: TRBD1; CDR3aa: CASSEVGGGNYTF; CDR3nt: TGTGCCAGCAGTGAAGTTGGAGGGGGCAACTACACCTTC
v_gene: TRBV6-1; j_gene: TRBJ1-2; d_gene: TRBD1; CDR3aa: CASNRGTLERNTF; CDR3nt: TGTGCCAGCAACAGGGGCACCTTAGAGCGTAACACCTTC
v_gene: TRBV5-1; j_gene: TRBJ1-1; d_gene: TRBD1; CDR3aa: CASSLGRTGGNTEAFF; CDR3nt: TGCGCCAGCAGCTTGGGCAGGACAGGCGGGAACACTGAAGCTTTCTTT
v_gene: TRBV6-5; j_gene: TRBJ2-7; d_gene: NA; CDR3aa: CASWRSSYEQYF; CDR3nt: TGTGCCAGCTGGCGGTCCTCCTACGAGCAGTACTTC
v_gene: TRBV7-9; j_gene: TRBJ1-1; d_gene: TRBD1; CDR3aa: CASSVQGITEAFF; CDR3nt: TGTGCCAGCAGCGTACAGGGGATAACTGAAGCTTTCTTT
v_gene: TRBV29-1; j_gene: TRBJ2-1; d_gene: NA; CDR3aa: CSVGNNEQFF; CDR3nt: TGCAGCGTTGGTAACAATGAGCAGTTCTTC
v_gene: TRBV5-6; j_gene: TRBJ1-1; d_gene: NA; CDR3aa: CASRETFSTEAFF; CDR3nt: TGTGCCAGCAGGGAGACATTTAGCACTGAAGCTTTCTTT
v_gene: TRBV7-2; j_gene: TRBJ2-3; d_gene: NA; CDR3aa: CASSLGLADTQYF; CDR3nt: TGTGCCAGCAGCTTAGGATTGGCAGATACGCAGTATTTT
v_gene: TRBV30; j_gene: TRBJ1-1; d_gene: NA; CDR3aa: CAWTPYRSTEAFF; CDR3nt: TGTGCCTGGACCCCCTACAGGAGTACTGAAGCTTTCTTT
v_gene: TRBV5-1; j_gene: TRBJ2-3; d_gene: NA; CDR3aa: CASSLGGGNTDTQYF; CDR3nt: TGCGCCAGCAGCTTGGGTGGGGGGAACACAGATACGCAGTATTTT
v_gene: TRBV10-1; j_gene: TRBJ1-2; d_gene: TRBD1; CDR3aa: CASSEYETGGYGYTF; CDR3nt: TGCGCCAGCAGTGAGTACGAGACAGGGGGCTATGGCTACACCTTC
v_gene: TRBV7-2; j_gene: TRBJ2-7; d_gene: NA; CDR3aa: CASSTQGGDEQYF; CDR3nt: TGTGCCAGCAGCACCCAGGGCGGGGACGAGCAGTACTTC
v_gene: TRBV12-5; j_gene: TRBJ2-3; d_gene: NA; CDR3aa: CASGLVQSGGADTQYF; CDR3nt: TGTGCTAGTGGTTTGGTACAATCCGGAGGGGCAGATACGCAGTATTTT
v_gene: TRBV7-9; j_gene: TRBJ2-2; d_gene: NA; CDR3aa: CASSLVNTNTGELFF; CDR3nt: TGTGCCAGCAGCTTAGTCAATACGAACACCGGGGAGCTGTTTTTT